This T cell receptor (beta chain) was retrieved from a study of T cell clones after liver transplantation. Overall study: TCRbeta sequencing after a pre-transplant mixed lymphocyte reaction identified graft-donor-reactive clones, later tracked in post-transplant blood. General study results and limits: Circulating graft-donor-reactive CD4 TCRbeta sequences fell significantly post-transplant in 5 of 8 subjects. Post-transplant time points were not standardized, so conclusions are preliminary. A larger donor-reactive than third-party decline suggested partial antigen-specific deletion.

Profiling relied on immunoSEQ multiplex PCR, and the TCRdb table lists in-frame clones only, not all of them. Among 7,000 or so clones listed, about three quarters were seen once. Germline V gene data show CDR1 as MNHEY and CDR2 as SVGAGI. Deletions cut 0 bases from V and 6 bases from J, with 17 bases between. The CDR3 has 16 amino acids. As regards this clone: Antigen: not known.

The sequence derives from a human donor who received a liver transplant. This material consisted of CD8+ T cells from blood, taken before liver transplant. The V and J genes are TRBV6-5 and TRBJ1-2; tentatively, D is TRBD1 (5 bases). This chain's CDR3 is CASSYSRDGLRDGYTF. DNA for the CDR3: TGTGCCAGCAGTTACTCTAGGGACGGATTGAGGGATGGCTACACCTTC.